What follows are 4 T cell receptor beta chains derived from one specimen sequenced in a study of control samples from healthy donors and cancer patients. Clones were read by immunoSEQ multiplex PCR, and TCRdb kept only the in-frame ones, dropping some. The repertoire holds around 97,000 clones, roughly 90% seen once, with roughly 19% in the top ten. Source material: PBMCs. These receptors were taken from a man between 60 and 70 years old with lung cancer.

The V and J genes are TRBV2 and TRBJ2-5; the D call may be TRBD1 or TRBD2 (5 bases each). The germline CDR1 and CDR2 sequences are SNHLY and FYNNEI. Trimming left V 5 bases short and J 4 bases short, with 17 bases between. The CDR3 is 15 amino acids. CDR3: CASSQSGTPAETQYF. As DNA, the CDR3 is TGTGCCAGCAGTCAATCAGGGACCCCCGCAGAGACCCAGTACTTC.

The V gene is TRBV12-5, the J gene TRBJ1-3; possible D gene TRBD1, 5 bases. The germline V gene has CDR1 LGHNT and CDR2 FRNRAP. The length of the CDR3 is 15 residues. The V end was cut by 2 bases, the J end by 0 bases, with 8 bases between. In DNA form, the CDR3 reads TGTGCTAGTGGTTTGTGGCAGGGCTCTGGAAACACCATATATTTT. It is translated as CASGLWQGSGNTIYF.

The chain uses TRBV30 and TRBJ2-7, with 7 bases that match TRBD2. The germline CDR1 and CDR2 sequences are GTSNPN and SVGIG (reference sequence). The length of the CDR3 is 15 residues. J gave up 2 bases and V 3 bases, and 10 bases lay outside the gene matches. For the CDR3, the DNA is TGTGCCTGGAGCCCCGGGGGGAAAAGCCCCTACGAGCAGTACTTC. It codes for CAWSPGGKSPYEQYF.

The chain carries TRBV27 and TRBJ2-5, with 11 bases lining up with TRBD1. The CDR3 consists of 15 residues. CDR1 is MNHEY and CDR2 is SMNVEV in the germline V gene (reference sequence). With V trimmed by 6 bases and J by 5 bases, 8 bases remained unmatched. CDR3 DNA sequence: TGTGCCAGCAGCACCGGGACAGGGGGACGGGAGACCCAGTACTTC. The encoded protein is CASSTGTGGRETQYF.